This T cell receptor beta chain comes out of a study of blood T cell repertoires in COVID-19. Study information: There were acute and convalescent COVID-19 samples, and they came from the United States, Italy and Spain. The cDNA or gDNA used as material had been derived from T cells, B-cell-depleted T cells, or PBMCs.

Trimming removed 2 bases from V and 5 bases from J; junction bases left unmatched: 4. The CDR3 covers 14 residues. The germline CDR1 and CDR2 sequences are SGHRS and YFSETQ. Produced via immunoSEQ multiplex PCR; TCRdb's table is partial and in-frame only. Found here are just over 650,000 clones, about 87% of them singletons; the top ten hold roughly 0.26%. This sequence was found in a woman aged 18-30 years with acute or convalescent COVID-19. The chain has TRBV5-1 and TRBJ1-2; 9 bases line up with TRBD1. What was sequenced was peripheral blood. The CDR3, as DNA: TGCGCCAGCAGCTTCGTAGGACAGGGGTATGGCTACACCTTC. Translation: CASSFVGQGYGYTF.